Listed below are T cell receptor beta chains from one sample, sequenced in a study of human T cells and chemical hapten exposure. TCRdb itself ran the RACE reads through MiXCR, one entry per CDR3 protein. Among roughly 200,000 distinct CDR3 sequences listed, 20% to 25% were seen once. This specimen consisted of whole blood, obtained in connection with sensitization to the hapten diphenylcyclopropenone (DPC). Receptors originate from a woman in her 50s with alopecia areata. Some clones in this sample may be carry-over from other donors' samples. Each CDR3 is given with its conserved first and last residue. A D gene is named only where the DNA matches it firmly. Only some rows state a clone size, as once, few, many or a class for expanded clones.

D gene: -
V gene: TRBV20-1
clone size: -
J gene: TRBJ2-3
CDR3 protein: CSARGGEMRTDTQYF
CDR3 DNA: TGCAGTGCTAGAGGTGGGGAAATGCGCACAGATACGCAGTATTTT

D gene: TRBD2
V gene: TRBV5-5
clone size: few
J gene: TRBJ2-1
CDR3 protein: CASSFILAGFGSSSYNEQFF
CDR3 DNA: TGTGCCAGCAGCTTCATCCTAGCGGGATTTGGCTCTAGCTCCTACAATGAGCAGTTCTTC

D gene: TRBD2
V gene: TRBV24-1
clone size: -
J gene: TRBJ2-3
CDR3 protein: CATSEISGSTDTQYF
CDR3 DNA: TGTGCCACCAGTGAGATTAGCGGGAGCACAGATACGCAGTATTTT

D gene: -
V gene: TRBV7-9
clone size: -
J gene: TRBJ2-3
CDR3 protein: CASSLVSLVGTDTQYF
CDR3 DNA: TGTGCCAGCAGCTTAGTGTCTCTAGTGGGCACAGATACGCAGTATTTT

D gene: -
V gene: TRBV6-5
clone size: -
J gene: TRBJ1-1
CDR3 protein: CASSYSVTGPNTEAFF
CDR3 DNA: TGTGCCAGCAGTTACTCGGTGACAGGACCGAACACTGAAGCTTTCTTT

D gene: -
V gene: TRBV4-1
clone size: -
J gene: TRBJ2-7
CDR3 protein: CASSQATGRGGEQYF
CDR3 DNA: TGCGCCAGCAGCCAAGCGACAGGTCGAGGGGGCGAGCAGTACTTC

D gene: -
V gene: TRBV20-1
clone size: -
J gene: TRBJ2-7
CDR3 protein: CSAREEGVWAGAEQYF
CDR3 DNA: TGCAGTGCTAGAGAGGAGGGGGTGTGGGCAGGGGCCGAGCAGTACTTC

D gene: -
V gene: TRBV27
clone size: -
J gene: TRBJ1-1
CDR3 protein: CASSWGPNTEAFF
CDR3 DNA: TGTGCCAGCAGCTGGGGACCGAACACTGAAGCTTTCTTT

D gene: TRBD1
V gene: TRBV28
clone size: -
J gene: TRBJ2-7
CDR3 protein: CASSFSNGQVDEQYF
CDR3 DNA: TGTGCCAGCAGTTTCTCTAATGGACAGGTCGACGAGCAGTACTTC

D gene: -
V gene: TRBV29-1
clone size: -
J gene: TRBJ1-2
CDR3 protein: CSVGFPTDKNYGYTF
CDR3 DNA: TGCAGCGTTGGTTTCCCAACTGACAAGAACTATGGCTACACCTTC

D gene: -
V gene: TRBV7-2
clone size: -
J gene: TRBJ2-3
CDR3 protein: CASSLDLGVGDTQYF
CDR3 DNA: TGTGCCAGCAGCTTAGATCTTGGGGTTGGAGATACGCAGTATTTT

D gene: TRBD2
V gene: TRBV29-1
clone size: few
J gene: TRBJ2-1
CDR3 protein: CSVVGGRADEQFF
CDR3 DNA: TGCAGCGTTGTTGGCGGGAGGGCGGATGAGCAGTTCTTC

D gene: -
V gene: TRBV13
clone size: -
J gene: TRBJ2-3
CDR3 protein: CASSAPEGEPSTDTQYF
CDR3 DNA: TGTGCCAGCAGCGCCCCGGAAGGGGAACCTAGCACAGATACGCAGTATTTT

D gene: TRBD2
V gene: TRBV7-8
clone size: -
J gene: TRBJ2-1
CDR3 protein: CASSSGLAPVRDEQFF
CDR3 DNA: TGTGCCAGCAGCTCCGGACTAGCGCCAGTGCGGGATGAGCAGTTCTTC

D gene: -
V gene: TRBV11-1
clone size: few
J gene: TRBJ2-2
CDR3 protein: CASSLGGIGELFF
CDR3 DNA: TGTGCCAGCAGCTTAGGGGGCATCGGGGAGCTGTTTTTT

D gene: TRBD2
V gene: TRBV7-3
clone size: -
J gene: TRBJ2-1
CDR3 protein: CASSLTGGRAWNEQFF
CDR3 DNA: TGTGCCAGCAGCTTAACAGGCGGGAGGGCCTGGAATGAGCAGTTCTTC

D gene: -
V gene: TRBV15
clone size: few
J gene: TRBJ2-3
CDR3 protein: CATSRENSGGSTDTQYF
CDR3 DNA: TGTGCCACCAGCAGAGAGAATAGTGGAGGGAGCACAGATACGCAGTATTTT

D gene: -
V gene: TRBV6-1
clone size: few
J gene: TRBJ2-3
CDR3 protein: CASPEALGETGPDTQYF
CDR3 DNA: TGTGCCAGCCCTGAGGCTTTGGGGGAGACCGGTCCAGATACGCAGTATTTT

D gene: -
V gene: TRBV20-1
clone size: many
J gene: TRBJ2-3
CDR3 protein: CSAPWESSNTDTQYF
CDR3 DNA: TGCAGTGCTCCCTGGGAGTCCTCTAACACAGATACGCAGTATTTT

D gene: -
V gene: TRBV5-1
clone size: few
J gene: TRBJ2-7
CDR3 protein: CASSLYSGPVRREQYF
CDR3 DNA: TGCGCCAGCAGCCTTTATTCTGGGCCTGTACGTCGGGAGCAGTACTTC

D gene: -
V gene: TRBV7-9
clone size: few
J gene: TRBJ1-1
CDR3 protein: CASSLGGLNTEAFF
CDR3 DNA: TGTGCCAGCAGCTTAGGGGGTCTGAACACTGAAGCTTTCTTT

D gene: -
V gene: TRBV11-2
clone size: -
J gene: TRBJ2-4
CDR3 protein: CASSPVWGPKNIQYF
CDR3 DNA: TGTGCCAGCAGCCCCGTTTGGGGCCCCAAAAACATTCAGTACTTC

D gene: -
V gene: TRBV6-2/TRBV6-3
clone size: few
J gene: TRBJ2-2
CDR3 protein: CASSKPVGELFF
CDR3 DNA: TGTGCCAGCAGTAAACCCGTCGGGGAGCTGTTTTTT

D gene: TRBD2
V gene: TRBV7-8
clone size: few
J gene: TRBJ2-1
CDR3 protein: CASSPWTSGRGNEQFF
CDR3 DNA: TGTGCCAGCAGCCCTTGGACTAGCGGGAGAGGAAATGAGCAGTTCTTC

D gene: -
V gene: TRBV4-2
clone size: -
J gene: TRBJ2-2
CDR3 protein: CASSQVTGVANTGELFF
CDR3 DNA: TGTGCCAGCAGCCAAGTAACGGGGGTCGCGAACACCGGGGAGCTGTTTTTT

D gene: TRBD1
V gene: TRBV7-3
clone size: once
J gene: TRBJ2-5
CDR3 protein: CASSSGQGAFETQYF
CDR3 DNA: TGTGCCAGCAGCTCGGGACAGGGGGCTTTCGAGACCCAGTACTTC

D gene: TRBD2
V gene: TRBV7-2
clone size: few
J gene: TRBJ2-7
CDR3 protein: CASSPQGLAGVGYEQYF
CDR3 DNA: TGTGCCAGCAGCCCCCAGGGGCTAGCGGGAGTCGGGTACGAGCAGTACTTC

D gene: -
V gene: TRBV29-1
clone size: -
J gene: TRBJ2-3
CDR3 protein: CSWGPGTDTQYF
CDR3 DNA: TGCAGTTGGGGGCCGGGCACAGATACGCAGTATTTT

D gene: TRBD2
V gene: TRBV7-2
clone size: -
J gene: TRBJ2-3
CDR3 protein: CASSQRTSGDTDTQYF
CDR3 DNA: TGTGCCAGCAGCCAACGGACTAGCGGGGACACAGATACGCAGTATTTT

D gene: TRBD1
V gene: TRBV10-2
clone size: few
J gene: TRBJ1-1
CDR3 protein: CASSERGDSEAFF
CDR3 DNA: TGCGCCAGCAGTGAGAGGGGGGACAGCGAAGCTTTCTTT

D gene: -
V gene: TRBV15
clone size: few
J gene: TRBJ2-3
CDR3 protein: CATSISGGRADTQYF
CDR3 DNA: TGTGCCACCAGCATAAGCGGAGGACGGGCAGATACGCAGTATTTT

D gene: -
V gene: TRBV2
clone size: few
J gene: TRBJ2-2
CDR3 protein: CASSEESGELFF
CDR3 DNA: TGTGCCAGCAGTGAGGAGTCCGGGGAGCTGTTTTTT

D gene: -
V gene: TRBV5-1
clone size: few
J gene: TRBJ1-6
CDR3 protein: CASSLRDNSPLHF
CDR3 DNA: TGCGCCAGCAGCTTGAGGGATAATTCACCCCTCCACTTT

D gene: -
V gene: TRBV6-5
clone size: -
J gene: TRBJ2-1
CDR3 protein: CASSPTGGGEQFF
CDR3 DNA: TGTGCCAGCAGCCCGACCGGAGGCGGTGAGCAGTTCTTC

D gene: TRBD1
V gene: TRBV6-1
clone size: -
J gene: TRBJ2-7
CDR3 protein: CASSEANRGPYEQYF
CDR3 DNA: TGTGCCAGCAGTGAAGCTAACAGGGGTCCCTACGAGCAGTACTTC

D gene: -
V gene: TRBV20-1
clone size: few
J gene: TRBJ2-1
CDR3 protein: CSAGLLANNEQFF
CDR3 DNA: TGCAGTGCTGGACTACTAGCAAACAATGAGCAGTTCTTC

D gene: TRBD2
V gene: TRBV29-1
clone size: few
J gene: TRBJ2-1
CDR3 protein: CSVEPSGKINEQFF
CDR3 DNA: TGCAGCGTTGAGCCCAGCGGGAAAATCAATGAGCAGTTCTTC